The 18 T cell receptor beta chains in this list originate from one sample, sequenced in a study of cytomegalovirus exposure and HLA in healthy donors. This PCR relied on a set of 60 Vbeta primers and 13 Jbeta primers. Using immunoSEQ multiplex PCR, the repertoire was profiled, and TCRdb retains in-frame clones only, with some absent. The table has around 160,000 clones, approximately 71% seen once. Sequencing input: PBMCs. The receptors stem from a woman between 35 and 50 years old in good health and CMV-seropositive.

This chain uses TRBV10-3 with TRBJ2-5, with 8 bases aligning to TRBD2. V shed 6 bases and J 4 bases; nucleotides not matched to a gene: 4. This CDR3 has 13 amino acids. Germline CDR1 and CDR2: ENHRY and SYGVKD. DNA of the CDR3: TGTGCCATCAGGAGCGGGGGAGGAGAGACCCAGTACTTC. It yields the protein CAIRSGGGETQYF.

This chain uses TRBV5-4 with TRBJ2-1; 13 bases are shared with TRBD2. The germline V gene encodes CDR1 SGHNT and CDR2 YYREEE (reference sequence). This CDR3 region has 15 residues. J was trimmed by 7 bases and V by 2 bases; bases with no gene match: 3. The CDR3 reads CASSFGTSGINEQFF. For the CDR3, the DNA is TGTGCCAGCAGCTTCGGGACTAGCGGGATAAATGAGCAGTTCTTC.

The DNA for the CDR3 is TGTGCCTGGGGACGACTTTCTGGGGCCGGGAACGTCCTGACTTTC. The encoded protein is CAWGRLSGAGNVLTF. The gene calls are TRBV30 and TRBJ2-6, with D maybe TRBD1 (5 bases). The CDR3 runs 15 residues. The germline V gene has CDR1 GTSNPN and CDR2 SVGIG (reference sequence). With 5 bases removed from V and 10 bases from J, the gap between germline ends came to 21 bases.

The J gene is TRBJ2-7, the V gene TRBV28; no clear D. Between the trimmed V and J ends, which lost 6 bases and 3 bases, there was a span of 18 bases. The CDR3 length is 15 residues. CDR1 and CDR2 (germline): MDHEN, SYDVKM. The CDR3 DNA reads as TGTGCCAGCAGGCCGGTTGCCGGGTCCCGCTACGAGCAGTACTTC. Its protein product is CASRPVAGSRYEQYF.

The V call is TRBV18, the J call TRBJ2-4; no firm D call. V lost 0 bases and J 0 bases, leaving 6 bases between the germline ends. Germline V CDR1 and CDR2: KGHSH, LQKENI. The CDR3 covers 15 residues. As DNA, the CDR3 is TGTGCCAGCTCACCACCATCAGAAGCCAAAAACATTCAGTACTTC. Translated: CASSPPSEAKNIQYF.

This clone was seen many times. Other DNA sequences in the same sample also yield this CDR3. The chain combines TRBV19 with TRBJ1-1; D is unresolved. There are 13 residues in the CDR3. CDR1 LNHDA and CDR2 SQIVND come from the germline V gene (reference sequence). The V end lost 5 bases, the J end lost 1 base, and 8 bases lay between the germline ends. In DNA, the CDR3 is TGTGCCAGTAGTCCTCGGGGGAACACTGAAGCTTTCTTT. Its protein product is CASSPRGNTEAFF.

CDR3 in amino acids: CASSSLQGPGYTF. CDR3 nucleotide sequence: TGTGCCAGCAGCTCGCTCCAGGGTCCTGGCTACACCTTC. The chain is built from TRBV11-2 and TRBJ1-2; D possibly corresponds to TRBD1 (5 bases). The length of the CDR3 is 13 residues. The V and J ends lost 4 bases and 7 bases respectively, with 13 bases between them. The germline V gene encodes CDR1 SGHAT and CDR2 FQNNGV.

V usage is TRBV19 and J usage is TRBJ2-3; D call uncertain. Germline assignment: CDR1 LNHDA and CDR2 SQIVND (reference sequence). V was shortened by 3 bases and J by 2 bases, with 6 bases between the two germline ends. This CDR3 region has 13 residues. CDR3 in amino acids: CASSIGHTDTQYF. For the CDR3, the DNA is TGTGCCAGTAGTATTGGCCACACAGATACGCAGTATTTT.

As regards this clone: An end of the junction does not agree with germline; a read error may underlie this. The same CDR3 arises from other DNA sequences in this sample as well. The CDR3 loop is CATSRVGQASRF. Written as DNA, the CDR3 is TGCGCCACCAGCAGAGTCGGACAGGCAAGCCGCTTC. V and J are TRBV15 and TRBJ1-2; 7 bases fit TRBD1. CDR3 length equals 12 residues. Germline V CDR1 and CDR2: LNHNV, YYDKDF (reference sequence). The full variable domain, rest sourced from reference TRBV15 and TRBJ1-2, is DAMVIQNPRYQVTQFGKPVTLSCSQTLNHNVMYWYQQKSSQAPKLLFHYYDKDFNNEADTPDNFQSRRPNTSFCFLDIRSPGLGDTAMYLCATSRVGQASRFGSGTRLTVV.

The chain recombines TRBV7-2 with TRBJ2-7; 7 bases are a match to TRBD2. Germline assignment: CDR1 SGHTA and CDR2 FQGNSA. This CDR3 has 15 residues. The trim removed 2 bases at V and 4 bases at J, leaving 8 bases unmatched. The CDR3 loop is CASSLYAGEGYEQYF. The CDR3 DNA reads TGTGCCAGCAGCTTATACGCGGGAGAGGGGTACGAGCAGTACTTC.

The J gene is TRBJ2-7, the V gene TRBV29-1, with a tentative D call TRBD1 (5 bases). The V end lost 1 base, the J end lost 4 bases, and 14 bases lay between the germline ends. Per germline, CDR1 SQVTM and CDR2 ANQGSEA. This CDR3 is built from 14 residues. This CDR3 reads CSVEVGAGAYEQYF. The CDR3 DNA follows: TGCAGCGTTGAAGTTGGGGCAGGTGCGTACGAGCAGTACTTC.

The table lists this clone with a few counts. This chain joins TRBV28 and TRBJ1-4; D gene uncertain. Per the germline V gene, CDR1 is MDHEN and CDR2 is SYDVKM. The V and J ends lost 7 bases and 5 bases respectively, with 23 bases between them. The CDR3 extends over 17 amino acids. Written as DNA, the CDR3 is TGTGCCAGCAATCGCCACACTCCGGGTAGCGAAAATGAAAAACTGTTTTTT. Translating gives CASNRHTPGSENEKLFF.

This chain links TRBV18 with TRBJ1-1; a weak D match, TRBD1 (5 bases). This CDR3 is 15 amino acids long. Germline V gene lookup returns CDR1 KGHSH and CDR2 LQKENI. V was shortened by 3 bases and J by 4 bases, with 15 bases between the two germline ends. CDR3 region: CASSPLDQGSTEAFF. The CDR3, as DNA: TGTGCCAGCTCACCGCTTGATCAGGGTTCCACTGAAGCTTTCTTT.

The rearrangement links TRBV18 to TRBJ2-1; TRBD2 agrees at 13 bases. The V gene end was trimmed by 6 bases and the J gene end by 10 bases; junction bases not matched to a gene: 9. Germline CDR1 reads KGHSH; CDR2 reads LQKENI. This CDR3 contains 15 residues. The CDR3 DNA sequence: TGTGCCAGCTCGCCTACTAGCGGGAGGGTTCAGGAGCAGTTCTTC. Translating gives CASSPTSGRVQEQFF.

This chain connects TRBV6-1 to TRBJ1-1; D ambiguous. There are 14 residues in the CDR3. V gave up 5 bases and J gave up 2 bases, with 12 bases separating them. In germline, CDR1 is MNHNS, CDR2 SASEGT. The CDR3 bases are TGTGCCAGCAGTCCGAACAGAGTTAACACTGAAGCTTTCTTT. Translating it yields CASSPNRVNTEAFF.

The CDR3 nucleotides read TGTGCCAGCAAATCCGGGACAGGGGAAAATCAGCCCCAGCATTTT. It yields the protein CASKSGTGENQPQHF. The chain links TRBV7-2 to TRBJ1-5; 10 nucleotides align to TRBD1. This CDR3 is 15 amino acids long. V lost 7 bases to trimming and J lost 4 bases; unmatched junction nucleotides: 7. Per the germline V gene, CDR1 is SGHTA and CDR2 is FQGNSA.

The sample holds one count of this clone. The chain uses TRBV18 and TRBJ1-4; tentatively, D is TRBD1 (6 bases). This CDR3 contains 17 residues. The germline gives CDR1 KGHSH, CDR2 LQKENI. The germline V and J ends were trimmed by 1 base and 0 bases, with 12 bases remaining between them. As DNA, the CDR3 is TGTGCCAGCTCACCACTCCCGGCAGGGGCAACTAATGAAAAACTGTTTTTT. Protein: CASSPLPAGATNEKLFF.

A few counts support this clone. The CDR3 coding sequence is TGTGCCAGCAGAATAGCGGGGTCGCGGGAGCAGTACTTC. Translated: CASRIAGSREQYF. This chain connects TRBV6-5 to TRBJ2-7; TRBD2 matches 8 bases. CDR1 is MNHEY, CDR2 SVGAGI, per germline. V dropped 6 bases and J dropped 7; count of bases not matched to a gene: 8. The CDR3 totals 13 residues.